Detailed here is one TCR beta chain. This clonotype was seen more than once but under ten times. Its recognized antigen is unknown. No quality values exist for individual bases; no much larger clone is one base distant. This entry belongs to a study of T cells in Graves' hyperthyroidism and ophthalmopathy (dated by TCRdb to the late 2010s). Notes on the research overall: Peripheral blood was sampled at the time of initial diagnosis, prior to any treatment. To identify TCR V-J signatures that set the groups apart, the researchers used a discovery cohort of 90 to 100 patients, made up of some 41 with Graves' ophthalmopathy and some 55 with stable Graves' hyperthyroidism. The 100 discovery patients were divided at random into training and test sets in a 7:3 ratio. Following sampling, methimazole starting at 30 mg daily was given to hyperthyroidism patients, and high-dose intravenous methylprednisolone was given to ophthalmopathy patients. TCR Vbeta CDR3 sequencing of roughly 140 peripheral blood samples (43 ophthalmopathy, about 80 hyperthyroidism and approximately 17 progressor patients) is reported in the paper. Prospective prediction of ophthalmopathy was tested in an independent validation cohort of approximately 18 hyperthyroidism patients and some 17 patients who later progressed to ophthalmopathy. In addition, the study compared T-cell repertoires in thyroid tissue and in blood from six Graves' hyperthyroidism patients.

The full study reports these points: Sample size was not statistically predetermined, and investigators were not blinded to group allocation. In cross-validation, a model built on a 13 V-J signature told ophthalmopathy apart from stable hyperthyroidism with approximately 90% sensitivity and roughly 82% specificity, and in testing the same model reached 80%/75%. In validation, the model predicted progression to ophthalmopathy a median of 6.5 months before onset, with over 60% sensitivity and roughly 72% specificity. Most expanded thyroid clonotypes (frequency above 0.001) were also detected in blood, suggesting blood repertoires may reflect thyroid immune responses.

Stable Graves' hyperthyroidism was defined as no progression to ophthalmopathy during 18 months of follow-up. Hyperthyroidism patients were newly diagnosed, with disease duration under 2 months, and aged 18 to 65 years. Patients with uncontrolled infections, other autoimmune diseases, pregnancy or lactation were excluded. Diagnoses relied on clinical symptoms, serum thyroxine and TRAb, thyroid ultrasound and orbital computed tomography. PBMCs were separated from approximately 9.9 ml of fresh peripheral blood using Ficoll-Paque density gradient centrifugation. Trizol reagent was used to extract total RNA, and RNA quality was then checked on an Agilent 2100 Bioanalyzer. Here V drops 3 bases and J drops 8 bases, and the junction holds 8 bases not matched to any gene. Counted from cysteine to phenylalanine, this CDR3 has 17 amino acids. Only the CDR3 DNA is retained, 51 bases long and in frame from the first base. The CDR1 and CDR2 encoded by the germline V gene (reference sequence) are SEHNR and FQNEAQ.

The TCR beta CDR3 regions were amplified from RNA transcripts. The TCR CDR3 was subjected to a first round of RT-PCR using the HTBI primer set and the Qiagen OneStep RT-PCR kit. The libraries were constructed in a second round of multiplex PCR and then size-selected and purified. The libraries were sequenced on an Illumina HiSeq2000 using paired-end 100 bp reads. The paper's data handling went like this. SOAPnuke was used to process the raw data, throwing out any read that contained adapters or uncalled bases, had a mean Phred below 15, or lacked an exact constant-primer or identifier match. High-quality paired reads were merged using COPE v1.2.5, and each unique nucleotide sequence was defined as a clonotype. MiTCR v1.1 was used to align the clonotypes against IMGT TRBV, TRBD and TRBJ reference segments. Only V-J combinations with frequency above 0.0001, covering 99% to 99.2% of repertoires, were analysed. A TCS score was defined as the ratio of F50 (clonal expansion) to E x V (chaos), with BLOSUM62-based TCRdist applied between CDR3 peptides within each V-J. Welch's t-statistics and random forest reduced fewer than 600 V-J features to 13, which were used in a naive Bayes classifier (R e1071). TCRdb reworked the public reads: Q25 trimming with fastp, MiXCR clone assembly, productive beta chains retained. A single entry per CDR3 protein holds the most common genes and DNA from its merged rows. The V and J calls and clone size are TCRdb's, not the authors'. This sample is represented by 370,000 or so distinct CDR3 sequences; 25% of them were singletons. Roughly 70% of the sample is held by the ten biggest clonotypes.

Sequencing was done on a sample of blood. The rearrangement joined TRBV7-9 to TRBJ2-1, and 15 junction bases match TRBD2. This clonotype originated in a man aged 50 to 60 with Graves' hyperthyroidism. The nucleotide sequence is given as TGTGCCAGCAGCTTGTCACTTGGACTAGCGGGAGGGGATGAGCAGTTCTTC. Its amino acids are CASSLSLGLAGGDEQFF.